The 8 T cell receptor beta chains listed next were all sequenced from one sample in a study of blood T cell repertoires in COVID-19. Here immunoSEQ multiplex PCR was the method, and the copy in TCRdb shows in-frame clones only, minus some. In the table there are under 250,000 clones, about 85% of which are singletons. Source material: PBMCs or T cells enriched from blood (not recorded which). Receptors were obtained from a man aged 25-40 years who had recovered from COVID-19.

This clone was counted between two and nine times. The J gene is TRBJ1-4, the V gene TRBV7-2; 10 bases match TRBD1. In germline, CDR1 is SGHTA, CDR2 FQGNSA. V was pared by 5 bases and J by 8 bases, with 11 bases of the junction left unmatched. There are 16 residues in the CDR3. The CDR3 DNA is TGTGCCAGCAGCCCGATTTCCGGGACAGGGGAAGAAAAACTGTTTTTT. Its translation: CASSPISGTGEEKLFF. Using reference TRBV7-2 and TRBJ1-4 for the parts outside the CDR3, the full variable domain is GAGVSQSPSNKVTEKGKDVELRCDPISGHTALYWYRQSLGQGLEFLIYFQGNSAPDKSGLPSDRFSAERTGGSVSTLTIQRTQQEDSAVYLCASSPISGTGEEKLFFGSGTQLSVL.

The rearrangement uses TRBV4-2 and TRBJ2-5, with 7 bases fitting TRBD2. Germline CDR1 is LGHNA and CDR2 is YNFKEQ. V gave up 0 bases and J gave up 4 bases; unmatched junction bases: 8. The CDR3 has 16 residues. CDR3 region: CASSQEGGGPGETQYF. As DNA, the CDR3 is TGTGCCAGCAGCCAAGAGGGGGGAGGGCCGGGAGAGACCCAGTACTTC.

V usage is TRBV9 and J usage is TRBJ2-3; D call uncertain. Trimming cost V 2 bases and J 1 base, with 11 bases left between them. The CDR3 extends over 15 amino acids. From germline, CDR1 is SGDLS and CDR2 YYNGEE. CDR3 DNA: TGTGCCAGCAGCGTCAACCTTCAGGGCACAGATACGCAGTATTTT. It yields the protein CASSVNLQGTDTQYF.

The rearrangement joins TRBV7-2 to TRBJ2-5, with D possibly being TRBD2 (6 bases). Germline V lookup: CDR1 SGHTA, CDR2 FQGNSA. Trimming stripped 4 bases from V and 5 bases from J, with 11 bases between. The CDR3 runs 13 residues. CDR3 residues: CASSSSDWETQYF. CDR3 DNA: TGTGCCAGCAGCTCTAGCGATTGGGAGACCCAGTACTTC.

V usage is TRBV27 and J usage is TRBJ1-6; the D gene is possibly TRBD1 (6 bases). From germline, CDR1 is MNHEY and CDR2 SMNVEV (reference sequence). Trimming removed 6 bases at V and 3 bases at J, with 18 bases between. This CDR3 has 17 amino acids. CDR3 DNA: TGTGCCAGCAGGACCGCAGGGCGAGGGGGCTATAATTCACCCCTCCACTTT. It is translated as CASRTAGRGGYNSPLHF.

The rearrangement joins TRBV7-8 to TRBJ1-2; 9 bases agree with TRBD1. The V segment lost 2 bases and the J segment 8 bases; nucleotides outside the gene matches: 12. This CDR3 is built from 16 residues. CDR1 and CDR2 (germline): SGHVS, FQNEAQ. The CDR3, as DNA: TGTGCCAGCAGCTTACGCGGGGGACAGGGTGTTTGGGGCTACACCTTC. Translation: CASSLRGGQGVWGYTF.

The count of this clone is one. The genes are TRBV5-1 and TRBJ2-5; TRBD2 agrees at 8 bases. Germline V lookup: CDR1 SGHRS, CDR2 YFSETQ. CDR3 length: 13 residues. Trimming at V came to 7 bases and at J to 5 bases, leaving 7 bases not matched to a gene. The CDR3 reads CASHNSGTETQYF. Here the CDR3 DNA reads TGCGCCAGCCATAATAGCGGGACGGAGACCCAGTACTTC.

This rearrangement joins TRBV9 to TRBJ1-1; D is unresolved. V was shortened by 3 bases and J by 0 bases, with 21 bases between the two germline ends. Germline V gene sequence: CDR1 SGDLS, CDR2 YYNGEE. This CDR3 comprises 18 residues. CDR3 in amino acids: CASSGPIRRLEMNTEAFF. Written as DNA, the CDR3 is TGTGCCAGCAGCGGACCGATTCGACGGCTAGAAATGAACACTGAAGCTTTCTTT.